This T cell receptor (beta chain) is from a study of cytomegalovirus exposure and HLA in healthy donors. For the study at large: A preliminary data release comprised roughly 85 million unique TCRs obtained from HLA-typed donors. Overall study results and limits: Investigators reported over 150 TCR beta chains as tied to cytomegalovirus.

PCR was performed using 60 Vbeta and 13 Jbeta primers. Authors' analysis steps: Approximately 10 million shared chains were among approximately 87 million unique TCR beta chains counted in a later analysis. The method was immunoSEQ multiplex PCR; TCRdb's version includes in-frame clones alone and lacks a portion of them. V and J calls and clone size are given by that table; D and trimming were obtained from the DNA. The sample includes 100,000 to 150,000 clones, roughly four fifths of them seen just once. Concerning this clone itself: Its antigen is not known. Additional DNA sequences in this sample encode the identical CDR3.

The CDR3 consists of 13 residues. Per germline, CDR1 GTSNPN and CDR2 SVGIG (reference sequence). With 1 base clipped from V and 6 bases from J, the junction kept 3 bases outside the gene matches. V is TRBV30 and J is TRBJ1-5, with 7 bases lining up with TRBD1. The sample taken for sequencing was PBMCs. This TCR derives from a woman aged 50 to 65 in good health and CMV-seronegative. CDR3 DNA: TGTGCCTGGAGTGGACAGGGCGGTCAGCCCCAGCATTTT. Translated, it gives CAWSGQGGQPQHF.